A single sample gave rise to the 2 T cell receptor beta chains below, sequenced in a study of T cells in women clearing cervical HPV infection. The protocol was immunoSEQ multiplex PCR, while the TCRdb copy is restricted to in-frame clones and leaves out a portion. The sample shows under 45,000 clones, and about 7.3% sits with its ten largest clones. Sample: blood buffy coat. The receptors originated from a woman between 18 and 70 years old with a cervical HPV16 infection that either progressed to CIN3+ or cleared (not recorded which).

Here the CDR3 reads CASSEKGQGDGYTF. CDR3 DNA (partial): TGTGCCAGCAGTGAAAAAGGACAGGGGGATGGC. The V and J genes are TRBV6-1 and TRBJ1-2; the match to TRBD1 covers 10 bases. The CDR3 end falls 3 residues outside the read, so it is completed with the germline J gene. The CDR3 consists of 14 residues. Germline CDR1 is MNHNS and CDR2 is SASEGT. V gave up 2 bases and J gave up 6 bases; unmatched junction bases: 3.

Points on this clone: The read terminates 3 residues before the CDR3 end, so the remaining end is supplied by the germline J gene. This chain links TRBV7-6 with TRBJ2-2; TRBD1 matches 12 bases. This CDR3 region has 18 residues. Germline-derived CDR1 and CDR2 are SGHVS and FNYEAQ. V shed 5 bases and J 6 bases; nucleotides not matched to a gene: 13. The CDR3 DNA, read in part, is TGTGCCAGCAGCCCCTACAGGACGGGACAGGGGGCCGCCGGGGAG. Translating gives CASSPYRTGQGAAGE. The entire CDR3 reads CASSPYRTGQGAAGELFF.